This T cell receptor beta chain came from a study of technical replicates of blood from a handful of donors. Profiling relied on immunoSEQ multiplex PCR, and the TCRdb table lists in-frame clones only, not all of them. The sample lists approximately 79,000 clones, 97% seen once, with under 0.3% in the top ten. Germline CDR1 SGHDN, CDR2 FVKESK. Trimming pared 1 base from V and 7 bases from J, leaving 8 bases between. This CDR3 contains 12 residues. The TCR was taken from a human donor in good health. The V gene is TRBV14, the J gene TRBJ2-7; D is unclear. Sample: T cells isolated from PBMCs. The CDR3 spells CASSQVGVEQYF. The CDR3 region has the DNA TGTGCCAGCAGCCAAGTAGGAGTTGAGCAGTACTTC.